This T cell receptor (beta chain) was sequenced in a study of shared clonotypes between healthy human individuals. The naive CD8 population came from CD45RO-negative cells selected for CCR7, without terminally differentiated effector memory CD45RA+ cells. Donors included only healthy HIV-negative adults lacking recent acute infections or vaccinations. Sorted-subset replicate PCR reactions contained around 220 ng DNA, corresponding to some 29,000 T cell genomes. In the authors' workflow: Without quality scores, immunoSEQ junctional reads could not be filtered like full-length reads. Produced via immunoSEQ multiplex PCR; TCRdb's table is partial and in-frame only. V and J calls and clone size are copied from that table; D and trimming were computed from the DNA. The sample lists roughly 2 million clones; around 96% were seen once. Only one count was recorded for this clone. The same CDR3 is also encoded by other DNA sequences in this sample.

The CDR3 contains 13 residues. In germline, CDR1 is MNHEY, CDR2 SMNVEV (reference sequence). The V end was cut by 2 bases, the J end by 4 bases, with 7 bases between. The origin of this receptor is a man aged 18-30 years in good health. The chain carries TRBV27 and TRBJ2-3; unclear D gene. Source material: naive CD8+ T cells sorted from blood. CDR3 region: CASSLGSADTQYF. In nucleotides, the CDR3 is TGTGCCAGCAGTTTAGGGTCAGCAGATACGCAGTATTTT.